This note documents a single T cell receptor (beta chain) sequence. This sample is part of a study of sequential checkpoint blockade in melanoma. Study-level information: Patients were randomized 1:1 to nivolumab-then-ipilimumab or ipilimumab-then-nivolumab first-line.

Treatment described: randomized to nivolumab then ipilimumab (arm A) or the reverse (arm B). Patients had received no earlier DNA-damaging chemotherapy. Repertoires were generated with immunoSEQ multiplex PCR, while TCRdb's copy carries only in-frame clones and drops some. The sample has 5,000 to 6,000 clones, about 29% seen once; the top ten hold more than 20%. Here the sequenced sample was tumor tissue (inferred from file names), taken from a patient given nivolumab and ipilimumab in sequence. The TCR was taken from a human donor with melanoma.

CDR3 amino acids: CASTPGQGGWGNQPQHF. Written as DNA, the CDR3 is TGTGCCAGCACCCCCGGACAGGGAGGATGGGGCAATCAGCCCCAGCATTTT. The V gene is TRBV12-5, the J gene TRBJ1-5; 8 positions match TRBD1. This CDR3 is built from 17 residues. Germline V gives CDR1 LGHNT, CDR2 FRNRAP.